Listed below are T cell receptor beta chains from one sample, sequenced in a study of neurological immune-mediated disorders. One entry per CDR3 protein, called by TCRdb with MiXCR from the 5' RACE reads. The sample has about 50,000 distinct CDR3 sequences; 10% are singletons. Specimen: PBMCs. Every receptor here comes from a woman aged 40 to 50 in good health. Both conserved end residues are part of each CDR3. The D gene is left open where the match is weak. Clone size, where shown, is once, few, many, or a class for clones that have expanded.

TGCGCCAGCAGCTTGGAGAGAGCGGGGGGCAAAGAGACCCAGTACTTC	CASSLERAGGKETQYF	few	TRBD2	TRBV5-1	TRBJ2-5
TGTGCCAGCAGCCAAGTAGGCCACTACAATGAGCAGTTCTTC	CASSQVGHYNEQFF	many	-	TRBV4-2	TRBJ2-1
TGTGCCAGCAGCTTGCAGGGAGACTACTCCGAAGCTTTCTTT	CASSLQGDYSEAFF	many	-	TRBV7-3	TRBJ1-1
TGTGCCAGCAGCGTAGGCAGGGCCCATCAGCCCCAGCATTTT	CASSVGRAHQPQHF	many	-	TRBV9	TRBJ1-5
TGCGCCAGCAGCGGGGGAGCCAAAAACATTCAGTACTTC	CASSGGAKNIQYF	many	-	TRBV5-1	TRBJ2-4
TGTGCCACGGACAGGGAGAACACCGGGGAGCTGTTTTTT	CATDRENTGELFF	many	TRBD1	TRBV6-2/TRBV6-3	TRBJ2-2
TGTGCCAGCACAGGAGCTTCACCGGGGGGAAACACCATATATTTT	CASTGASPGGNTIYF	many	-	TRBV25-1	TRBJ1-3
TGTGCTAGTGGTTTTAACAGGGAGGCTGAAGCTTTCTTT	CASGFNREAEAFF	many	-	TRBV12-5	TRBJ1-1
TGTGCCAGCAGTTACACGGGGCGGACCACTGAAGCTTTCTTT	CASSYTGRTTEAFF	many	-	TRBV6-5	TRBJ1-1
TGCAGTGCTAGAGCGGGAGGCCTTTACAATGAGCAGTTCTTC	CSARAGGLYNEQFF	few	TRBD2	TRBV20-1	TRBJ2-1
TGTGCCAGCAGACCGACACGGCTCTCTGGAAACACCATATATTTT	CASRPTRLSGNTIYF	many	-	TRBV5-5	TRBJ1-3
TGTGCCAGCAGTTCAGGGGTAGCGGGCTTTGGCCTTGCTTCTGGGGCCAACGTCCTGACTTTC	CASSSGVAGFGLASGANVLTF	many	-	TRBV12-3/TRBV12-4	TRBJ2-6
TGTGCCAGCAGCTTAACTAGAGGGGGCACAGATACGCAGTATTTT	CASSLTRGGTDTQYF	few	-	TRBV7-2	TRBJ2-3
TGTGCCAGCAGCCCTGGCACAACCCAGTACTTC	CASSPGTTQYF	-	-	TRBV12-3/TRBV12-4	TRBJ2-5
TGCAGTACGACAGGGACGTCCCCCTACGAGCAGTACTTC	CSTTGTSPYEQYF	many	TRBD1	TRBV20-1	TRBJ2-7
TGTGCCAGCAGTAAGACTCGGTCCCAGCATTTT	CASSKTRSQHF	many	-	TRBV2	TRBJ1-5
TGTGCCAGCAGTGATGGTGGACAGAGCAATCAGCCCCAGCATTTT	CASSDGGQSNQPQHF	many	-	TRBV6-1	TRBJ1-5
TGTGCCAGCAGCTTAGGGTCGCGGGGCGCTGGAGAGACCCAGTACTTC	CASSLGSRGAGETQYF	many	-	TRBV7-2	TRBJ2-5
TGTGCCATCAGGGGGTCGACTGAGTACAATGAGCAGTTCTTC	CAIRGSTEYNEQFF	many	-	TRBV10-3	TRBJ2-1
TGTGCCACCGCGCGGGAGGGCCAAGAGGACGAGCAGTACTTC	CATAREGQEDEQYF	many	TRBD2	TRBV24-1	TRBJ2-7
TGTGCCAGCAGTCGCCTTAGCGGGAGGGCCGTTCATACGCAGTATTTT	CASSRLSGRAVHTQYF	many	TRBD2	TRBV27	TRBJ2-3
TGCGCCAGCAGCCAAGATTGGAGCTTTCTAGCCAAAAACATTCAGTACTTC	CASSQDWSFLAKNIQYF	many	-	TRBV4-3	TRBJ2-4
TGCAGTGCGGCCAGCCGGGACAGGGGTTTCACAGATACGCAGTATTTT	CSAASRDRGFTDTQYF	few	TRBD1	TRBV20-1	TRBJ2-3
TGCGCCAGCAGCTTGATTAGCGGGATTAGCGATGAGCAGTTCTTC	CASSLISGISDEQFF	many	TRBD2	TRBV5-1	TRBJ2-1
TGTGCCATCAGTGAGTCCTCGGGGACAGCTTCTAACTATGGCTACACCTTC	CAISESSGTASNYGYTF	many	TRBD1	TRBV10-3	TRBJ1-2
TGCAGTGCTAGGGGGGATTACACAGATACGCAGTATTTT	CSARGDYTDTQYF	-	-	TRBV20-1	TRBJ2-3
TGCAGTGCTAGAGAACTTGCGGGGGTAAATCAGCCCCAGCATTTT	CSARELAGVNQPQHF	many	-	TRBV20-1	TRBJ1-5
TGCAGCGTTGAAGACACCGGAGGGACCAAGGGGCAGTACTTC	CSVEDTGGTKGQYF	many	-	TRBV29-1	TRBJ2-7
TGTGCCAGCAGCCAAAACAGGGAGAACACCGGGGAGCTGTTTTTT	CASSQNRENTGELFF	many	-	TRBV7-2	TRBJ2-2
TGTGCCATCAGGCCTAGCATCGACGGGGATACGCAGTATTTT	CAIRPSIDGDTQYF	few	-	TRBV10-3	TRBJ2-3
TGTGCCAGCCGCCGGACAGGGGGGAGCTTGGAAGCTTTCTTT	CASRRTGGSLEAFF	many	TRBD1	TRBV7-2	TRBJ1-1
TGCGCCAGCAGCCAAGGCCCAGCGGGAGAAGGCTACGAGCAGTACTTC	CASSQGPAGEGYEQYF	many	TRBD2	TRBV4-3	TRBJ2-7
TGTGCCAGCTCAAACCAACGCATCCGCAGGGGATCTGACACTGAAGCTTTCTTT	CASSNQRIRRGSDTEAFF	-	-	TRBV18	TRBJ1-1
TGTGCCAGCAGCGTAGGACAGGGAGAAAAACTGTTTTTT	CASSVGQGEKLFF	many	TRBD1	TRBV9	TRBJ1-4
TGTGCCAGCACCCAACGACGGGGTCGCTACGAGCAGTACTTC	CASTQRRGRYEQYF	many	-	TRBV5-6	TRBJ2-7
TGCAGTGCTAGTAGAATACGGGCTAGCGAGACATCAGATACGCAGTATTTT	CSASRIRASETSDTQYF	many	-	TRBV20-1	TRBJ2-3